One T cell receptor (beta chain) is described in this entry. There is no known antigen for this receptor. No base quality information exists; no much larger clone differs at one position. The CDR3 regions of human TCRbeta chains were analyzed by immunosequencing. In the paper's pipeline: TCRs in the repertoires were compared against a reference library of SARS-CoV-2-specific TCRs that had been generated with the MIRA antigen-specificity platform. Breadth was defined as the fraction of unique TCRs that were SARS-CoV-2-associated. Depth was defined as the fraction of total T cells that were SARS-CoV-2-associated. Using the MIRA data, each spike-specific TCR was assigned both to the spike region to which the TCR was reactive and to a CD4 or CD8 class. Log10-transformed breadth and depth values were compared by one-way ANOVA with Sidak's multiple comparisons tests. The table comes from immuneACCESS by way of TCRdb, which keeps in-frame sequences with V and J called. Part of the clones is missing from these tables; in studies checked, under half for an unresolved V gene and the rest for unknown reasons. V and J calls and clone size come straight from that table; D and trimming were deduced from the DNA. Here the sample has approximately 140,000 clones; 90% occur a single time. The ten largest account for less than 3.5% of the sample.

The time point label corresponds to: about 28 days (+/-7) after the second vaccine dose. AZD1222 recipients given second doses at about 4 weeks or at about 12 weeks were pooled, since spike-specific TCR depth and breadth were not found to differ between the two schedules. The vaccinee samples were drawn from two UK trials, COV001 and COV002, one of which was a single-blind randomized controlled phase 2/3 trial testing AZD1222 (ChAdOx1 nCoV-19) in healthy adults. For TCRbeta chain sequencing, PBMC samples from trial participants were taken at day 0 and at day 28 after the second dose. This record belongs to a study of T cell responses to AZD1222 COVID-19 vaccine (dated by TCRdb to 2020 to 2022). Context from the whole study: TCR sequencing was performed for about 250 trial participants, of whom around 210 were given two doses of AZD1222 and around 26 were given two doses of MenACWY control vaccine. Trial participants were enrolled into age subgroups of 18-55, 56-69 and 70-plus years, which contained approximately 150, 28 and 58 TCR-sequenced participants, respectively. The paper's findings and limits, for the study overall: After two AZD1222 doses, both the breadth and the depth of spike-specific TCRs were significantly higher than at day 0 and than in MenACWY recipients. Reportedly, close to half of the unique spike-specific TCRs recognized epitopes lying outside the regions that are mutated in the B.1.351 and B.1.1.7 variants. Conclusions about previously exposed vaccinees were limited because only six AZD1222 recipients were SARS-CoV-2 seropositive at baseline. The whole spike protein was spanned by vaccine-associated CD4 TCRs, and dominant responses were seen in regions 160-218 and 743-854. The 56-69-year group was small, and its depth increase did not reach significance, likely because of low power. Most participants were white British and females outnumbered males, and the authors suggested that clonal diversity may have been underestimated. Because no day 14 peak-response samples were available, the repertoires could be characterized only after the peak T cell response.

For CDR1 and CDR2, the germline V gene lists MNHEY and SVGAGI. Measured from the cysteine to the phenylalanine, the CDR3 is 13 residues long. Left in the record is the CDR3 DNA by itself, 39 bases read in frame from the first base. V is pruned by 6 bases and J by 2 bases, leaving 3 bases of the junction without a gene match. In this chain, TRBV6-5 is recombined with TRBJ1-2, and TRBD1 matches 7 of the central bases. The origin of this receptor is an adult who received the AZD1222 COVID-19 vaccine. The sequences come from peripheral blood, collected 28 days after the second AZD1222 dose. The CDR3 in this case is CASRTGTNYGYTF. The nucleotide sequence is TGTGCCAGCAGGACAGGGACCAACTATGGCTACACCTTC.